Below, 24 T cell receptor beta chains from the same sample are listed, as sequenced in a study of blood T cell repertoires in COVID-19. Some clones are missing from TCRdb's copy, which holds only in-frame ones; the method was immunoSEQ multiplex PCR. The sample records more than 85,000 clones, about 80% being singletons. Sequenced: peripheral blood. Receptor source: a woman aged 45-60 years with acute or convalescent COVID-19.

The rearrangement joins TRBV9 to TRBJ2-5, with TRBD1 matching over 9 bases. V trimming: 2 bases; J trimming: 5 bases; junction bases outside the gene matches: 7. Germline V CDR1 and CDR2: SGDLS, YYNGEE. This CDR3 is built from 15 residues. The CDR3 sequence is CASSVHRGREETQYF. DNA for the CDR3: TGTGCCAGCAGCGTTCACAGGGGGCGAGAGGAGACCCAGTACTTC.

CDR3: CASSLKWGQGSNQPQHF. The CDR3 DNA is TGTGCCAGCAGCCTCAAGTGGGGACAGGGGTCCAATCAGCCCCAGCATTTT. The rearrangement joins TRBV5-5 to TRBJ1-5; TRBD1 agrees at 10 bases. Per the germline V gene, CDR1 is SGHKS and CDR2 is YYEKEE (reference sequence). The CDR3 is made up of 17 amino acids. V trimming: 4 bases; J trimming: 3 bases; junction bases outside the gene matches: 10.

This clone appeared a few times. J is TRBJ2-1 and V is TRBV6-5, with a possible D match to TRBD2 (5 bases). CDR1 and CDR2 from the germline V gene are MNHEY and SVGAGI. V lost 5 bases, J lost 7 bases, and 18 bases lay in between. The CDR3 has 15 residues. The CDR3 DNA sequence: TGTGCCAGCAGTCCCGGCGGGCTGGAGGCGAATGAGCAGTTCTTC. Amino acid sequence: CASSPGGLEANEQFF.

The gene calls are TRBV11-2 and TRBJ2-5, with 9 nucleotides matching TRBD2. Germline CDR1 is SGHAT and CDR2 is FQNNGV. With 3 bases clipped from V and 5 bases from J, the junction kept 13 bases outside the gene matches. This CDR3 is built from 17 residues. The CDR3 coding sequence is TGTGCCAGCAGCTTGGTGGTAGCGGGGGCCACGGGGGAGACCCAGTACTTC. Protein sequence: CASSLVVAGATGETQYF.

In its sample, this clone was seen a few times. The chain employs TRBV28 and TRBJ1-2, with D unresolved. CDR1 and CDR2 (germline): MDHEN, SYDVKM. This CDR3 comprises 14 residues. V lost 5 bases to trimming and J lost 4 bases, with 14 bases between them. CDR3 residues: CASSPGRRAYGYTF. The CDR3 region has the DNA TGTGCCAGCAGTCCTGGCCGGAGGGCCTATGGCTACACCTTC.

The genes are TRBV18 and TRBJ2-1; possibly TRBD1 for D (7 bases). The CDR3 totals 15 residues. V dropped 5 bases and J dropped 4 bases, with 15 bases sitting between them. Germline CDR1 KGHSH, CDR2 LQKENI. The CDR3, as DNA: TGTGCCAGCTCATCCGACAGGGCGGGGTACAATGAGCAGTTCTTC. Its protein is CASSSDRAGYNEQFF.

J is TRBJ2-3 and V is TRBV5-1; 11 bases are a match to TRBD2. CDR3 length equals 16 residues. V trimming: 4 bases; J trimming: 0 bases; junction bases outside the gene matches: 4. CDR1 is SGHRS and CDR2 is YFSETQ in the germline V gene. The CDR3 sequence is CASSRIAGGSTDTQYF. The DNA of the CDR3 is TGCGCCAGCAGCCGTATAGCGGGGGGGAGCACAGATACGCAGTATTTT. The variable domain in full, completed from reference TRBV5-1 and TRBJ2-3, reads KAGVTQTPRYLIKTRGQQVTLSCSPISGHRSVSWYQQTPGQGLQFLFEYFSETQRNKGNFPGRFSGRQFSNSRSEMNVSTLELGDSALYLCASSRIAGGSTDTQYFGPGTRLTVL.

The table lists this clone with a count of one. V gene TRBV27 combines with J gene TRBJ2-7; 8 bases are shared with TRBD2. After removal of 5 bases from V and 0 bases from J, the junction contained 15 bases not matched to a gene. CDR1 MNHEY and CDR2 SMNVEV come from the germline V gene (reference sequence). The CDR3 covers 18 residues. The CDR3 reads CASSALGAGGLSSYEQYF. As DNA, the CDR3 is TGTGCCAGCAGTGCCCTAGGGGCGGGGGGCCTTAGCTCCTACGAGCAGTACTTC.

As DNA, the CDR3 is TGTGCCAGCAGCCCGAACGGGGGGCCGGTGAGCACTGAAGCTTTCTTT. The encoded protein is CASSPNGGPVSTEAFF. V is TRBV7-2 and J is TRBJ1-1, with TRBD1 as a possible D gene (6 bases). V gave up 5 bases and J gave up 4 bases, with 20 bases separating them. This CDR3 comprises 16 residues. The V gene's germline CDR1 is SGHTA and CDR2 FQGNSA.

Regarding this clone: An end of the junction does not agree with germline; a read error may underlie this. This chain connects TRBV30 to TRBJ2-7, with D tentatively TRBD2 (6 bases). This CDR3 has 12 residues. The germline V gene has CDR1 GTSNPN and CDR2 SVGIG (reference sequence). The CDR3 nucleotides read TGTGCCTGGAGTGTACGGAGGGAAAAGGTTAACTTC. Protein: CAWSVRREKVNF.

The CDR3 sequence is CASSTPDRGAKQYF. CDR3 nucleotide sequence: TGTGCCAGTAGTACCCCGGACAGGGGTGCCAAGCAGTACTTC. V gene TRBV19 combines with J gene TRBJ2-7; 9 nucleotides align to TRBD1. CDR3 length: 14 residues. Per the germline V gene, CDR1 is LNHDA and CDR2 is SQIVND (reference sequence). With 4 bases clipped from V and 8 bases from J, the junction kept 9 bases outside the gene matches.

The J gene is TRBJ2-5, the V gene TRBV7-8; D unresolved. From germline, CDR1 is SGHVS and CDR2 FQNEAQ. The CDR3 length is 15 residues. Between the trimmed V and J ends, which lost 7 bases and 2 bases, there was a span of 17 bases. As DNA, the CDR3 is TGTGCCAGCACCAAAACGTACAGCAATCAAGAGACCCAGTACTTC. The encoded protein is CASTKTYSNQETQYF.

The rearrangement joins TRBV2 to TRBJ1-2; D might be TRBD1 (5 bases). The CDR3 totals 11 residues. CDR1 is SNHLY and CDR2 is FYNNEI in the germline V gene. V gave up 6 bases and J gave up 4 bases, with 6 bases separating them. CDR3 sequence: CASRQAYGYTF. The CDR3 nucleotides read TGTGCCAGCAGACAGGCCTATGGCTACACCTTC.

The chain recombines TRBV19 with TRBJ1-2; 10 nucleotides match TRBD1. CDR3 length: 14 residues. Germline V lookup: CDR1 LNHDA, CDR2 SQIVND (reference sequence). J gave up 4 bases and V 5 bases, and 4 bases lay outside the gene matches. CDR3 protein: CASSFGTGAYGYTF. The CDR3 bases are TGTGCCAGTAGTTTCGGGACAGGGGCCTATGGCTACACCTTC.

This chain connects TRBV4-1 to TRBJ1-6; 8 bases match TRBD1. The germline CDR1 and CDR2 sequences are MGHRA and YSYEKL. The CDR3 totals 13 residues. V lost 7 bases to trimming and J lost 10 bases; unmatched junction nucleotides: 6. This CDR3 is CASTEQGGSPLHF. The CDR3 nucleotides are TGCGCCAGCACCGAACAGGGGGGCTCACCCCTCCACTTT.

The genes are TRBV28 and TRBJ2-5, with D maybe TRBD1 (6 bases). This CDR3 has 14 amino acids. CDR1 is MDHEN and CDR2 is SYDVKM in the germline V gene. Between the trimmed V and J ends, which lost 6 bases and 6 bases, there was a span of 17 bases. CDR3 nucleotide sequence: TGTGCCAGCAGCCTCCAGGGGTTAGGGAAGACCCAGTACTTC. Its protein is CASSLQGLGKTQYF.

The rearrangement links TRBV7-2 to TRBJ1-1; no clear D. Deletions cut 6 bases from V and 4 bases from J, with 12 bases between. Germline-derived CDR1 and CDR2 are SGHTA and FQGNSA. The CDR3 totals 13 residues. CDR3 sequence reads: CASRNRASTEAFF. As DNA, the CDR3 is TGTGCCAGCAGAAATCGCGCGAGCACTGAAGCTTTCTTT.

This chain links TRBV11-2 with TRBJ2-7; D is undetermined. The germline V and J ends were trimmed by 0 bases and 0 bases, with 6 bases remaining between them. This CDR3 comprises 14 residues. In germline, CDR1 is SGHAT, CDR2 FQNNGV. This CDR3 reads CASSLEVSSYEQYF. The CDR3 DNA reads as TGTGCCAGCAGCTTAGAAGTGAGCTCCTACGAGCAGTACTTC. The whole variable domain, remainder taken from reference TRBV11-2 and TRBJ2-7, is EAGVAQSPRYKIIEKRQSVAFWCNPISGHATLYWYQQILGQGPKLLIQFQNNGVVDDSQLPKDRFSAERLKGVDSTLKIQPAKLEDSAVYLCASSLEVSSYEQYFGPGTRLTVT.

J is TRBJ2-5 and V is TRBV15; D gene uncertain. The CDR3 consists of 15 residues. Looked up from germline, CDR1 is LNHNV and CDR2 is YYDKDF (reference sequence). V lost 0 bases and J lost 2, with 10 bases in between. The CDR3 spells CATSRDPNSQETQYF. The CDR3 DNA is TGTGCCACCAGCAGAGATCCCAACAGTCAAGAGACCCAGTACTTC.

The chain has TRBV27 and TRBJ2-7; D gene uncertain. The germline CDR1 and CDR2 sequences are MNHEY and SMNVEV (reference sequence). The CDR3 sequence is 14 residues long. V was clipped by 2 bases and J by 0 bases, with 8 bases between them. The CDR3 DNA reads TGTGCCAGCAGTTTACAGGCCGACTCCTACGAGCAGTACTTC. It specifies CASSLQADSYEQYF.

The CDR3 coding sequence is TGTGCCAGCAGCTCGACAGGGACCGATAGGGAGACCCAGTACTTC. It translates to CASSSTGTDRETQYF. V is TRBV5-6 and J is TRBJ2-5, with TRBD1 matching over 7 bases. This CDR3 spans 15 amino acids. Germline V gene lookup returns CDR1 SGHDT and CDR2 YYEEEE. The ends lost 3 bases at V and 5 bases at J; junction bases unmatched: 10. The full variable domain, with the rest looked up from reference TRBV5-6 and TRBJ2-5, is DAGVTQSPTHLIKTRGQQVTLRCSPKSGHDTVSWYQQALGQGPQFIFQYYEEEERQRGNFPDRFSGHQFPNYSSELNVNALLLGDSALYLCASSSTGTDRETQYFGPGTRLLVL.

V is TRBV28 and J is TRBJ1-1, with 7 bases matching TRBD1. The CDR3 extends over 14 amino acids. V gave up 9 bases and J gave up 5 bases; unmatched junction bases: 12. The germline V gene has CDR1 MDHEN and CDR2 SYDVKM. The DNA of the CDR3 is TGTGCCAGTAGGACAGGCGGGCCTGGTACTGAAGCTTTCTTT. Amino acids: CASRTGGPGTEAFF.

A remark on this clone: The sample contains more than one DNA sequence encoding this CDR3. This sequence joins TRBV4-3 and TRBJ1-1, with a weak D call TRBD1 (5 bases). The length of the CDR3 is 12 residues. Germline CDR1 reads LGHNA; CDR2 reads YSLEER. Trimming cost V 3 bases and J 11 bases, with 13 bases left between them. CDR3 in DNA: TGCGCCAGCAGCCAGCAGGGTACCGCGGCTTTCTTT. This gives the protein CASSQQGTAAFF.

J is TRBJ1-2 and V is TRBV25-1, with D hard to call. The CDR3 has 12 residues. Germline CDR1 reads MGHDK; CDR2 reads SYGVNS. Trimming stripped 4 bases from V and 4 bases from J, with 7 bases between. CDR3 sequence reads: CASSADFYGYTF. The DNA for the CDR3 is TGTGCCAGCAGTGCAGACTTCTATGGCTACACCTTC.